A single sample is the source of the 28 T cell receptor beta chains below, sequenced in a study of OX40 agonist ivuxolimab in advanced cancers. The data were produced by immunoSEQ multiplex PCR, yet TCRdb's version contains in-frame clones alone and is incomplete. The sample records 55,000 to 75,000 clones, around nine tenths being singletons. This specimen consisted of CD4+ or CD8+ T cells sorted from blood, obtained in a trial of the OX40 agonist ivuxolimab. The receptors shown here come from an adult with an advanced solid tumor such as melanoma, head and neck, liver or kidney cancer.

This chain uses TRBV28 with TRBJ1-4; D gene ambiguous. The germline V gene encodes CDR1 MDHEN and CDR2 SYDVKM. Trimming shortened V by 5 bases and J by 4 bases, and 20 bases separated the two germline ends. The CDR3 has 17 residues. The CDR3 region is CASSPSQRGGFNEKLFF. The CDR3 DNA reads as TGTGCCAGCAGTCCCTCCCAACGGGGAGGGTTTAATGAAAAACTGTTTTTT.

As DNA, the CDR3 is TGTGCCAGCAGTGAAGCGGGGGACAGTAGTAGCAATCAGCCCCAGCATTTT. Translated, it gives CASSEAGDSSSNQPQHF. This chain links TRBV6-1 with TRBJ1-5, with 7 nucleotides matching TRBD1. Germline V gives CDR1 MNHNS, CDR2 SASEGT. CDR3 length equals 17 residues. V gave up 0 bases and J gave up 0 bases; unmatched junction bases: 5.

The J gene is TRBJ1-1, the V gene TRBV19, with 7 nucleotides matching TRBD1. The CDR3 consists of 15 residues. The germline gives CDR1 LNHDA, CDR2 SQIVND (reference sequence). V shed 1 base, J shed 4 bases, and the junction held 6 bases outside the gene matches. Written as DNA, the CDR3 is TGTGCCAGTAGTATAGGCACGACAGGGTTCACTGAAGCTTTCTTT. Translation: CASSIGTTGFTEAFF.

This clone was seen just once. This chain joins TRBV28 and TRBJ2-7, with TRBD2 matching 9 bases. The V gene end was trimmed by 6 bases and the J gene end by 4 bases; junction bases not matched to a gene: 10. The CDR3 is 15 amino acids. Per germline, CDR1 MDHEN and CDR2 SYDVKM. CDR3 sequence reads: CASSTPAGGRYEQYF. In nucleotides, the CDR3 is TGTGCCAGCAGCACTCCTGCGGGGGGGAGATACGAGCAGTACTTC.

The chain has TRBV6-5 and TRBJ2-1; a weak D match, TRBD2 (5 bases). The germline gives CDR1 MNHEY, CDR2 SVGAGI. CDR3 length equals 16 residues. Trimming left V 0 bases short and J 2 bases short, with 11 bases between. The CDR3: CASSYSERWAYNEQFF. CDR3 DNA sequence: TGTGCCAGCAGTTACTCGGAGCGGTGGGCCTACAATGAGCAGTTCTTC.

The chain employs TRBV5-8 and TRBJ2-1; the D gene is possibly TRBD2 (6 bases). CDR3 length: 17 amino acids. The V end lost 6 bases, the J end lost 8 bases, and 27 bases lay between the germline ends. Per the germline V gene, CDR1 is SGHTS and CDR2 is YDEGEE. Here the CDR3 reads CASNPVDGRYYVDEQFF. Here the CDR3 DNA reads TGTGCCAGCAATCCTGTGGACGGGAGATATTATGTCGATGAGCAGTTCTTC.

The chain couples TRBV4-1 to TRBJ2-7, with D possibly being TRBD1 (5 bases). V shed 0 bases and J shed 2 bases, with 14 bases lying between them. The CDR3 has 16 residues. Germline CDR1 is MGHRA and CDR2 is YSYEKL. In DNA, the CDR3 is TGCGCCAGCAGCCAAGATTTCAGGGAACTAACCTACGAGCAGTACTTC. It yields the protein CASSQDFRELTYEQYF.

The CDR3 DNA reads TGTGCCAGTAGTATATTTGGCATGAACACTGAAGCTTTCTTT. Translating it yields CASSIFGMNTEAFF. This sequence joins TRBV19 and TRBJ1-1; D unclear. The V end was cut by 2 bases, the J end by 0 bases, with 7 bases between. The CDR3 runs to 14 residues. The germline CDR1 and CDR2 sequences are LNHDA and SQIVND (reference sequence).

This chain uses TRBV27 with TRBJ2-3; 9 nucleotides agree with TRBD2. This CDR3 is 16 amino acids long. The V gene's germline CDR1 is MNHEY and CDR2 SMNVEV (reference sequence). V gave up 2 bases and J gave up 5 bases; unmatched junction bases: 8. The CDR3 DNA reads TGTGCCAGCAGTTTAGAGGGCGGGAGGGCGATAGATACGCAGTATTTT. This translates into CASSLEGGRAIDTQYF.

As to this clone: A junction boundary mismatches the germline segment, possibly from a read error. This sample also contains other DNA sequences that code for the same CDR3. The chain recombines TRBV4-1 with TRBJ2-7; D remains ambiguous. The CDR3 consists of 11 residues. From germline, CDR1 is MGHRA and CDR2 YSYEKL. CDR3 coding DNA: TGCGCCAGCAGCCAAGGACCACAGCAGTACTTT. Translating it yields CASSQGPQQYF.

J is TRBJ2-7 and V is TRBV28; no firm D call. V lost 2 bases and J lost 0, with 5 bases in between. Germline loops: CDR1 MDHEN, CDR2 SYDVKM. This CDR3 is built from 13 residues. The CDR3 bases are TGTGCCAGCAGTTTAACCGGCTCCTACGAGCAGTACTTC. Protein product: CASSLTGSYEQYF.

This clone has just a few counts. The J gene is TRBJ2-5, the V gene TRBV28; maybe TRBD2 (6 bases). Looked up from germline, CDR1 is MDHEN and CDR2 is SYDVKM. Trimming stripped 6 bases from V and 2 bases from J, with 13 bases between. CDR3 length equals 14 residues. CDR3 bases: TGTGCCAGCAGCGGGGGAATGAGGCAAGAGACCCAGTACTTC. It specifies CASSGGMRQETQYF.

This chain links TRBV19 with TRBJ2-7; TRBD1 aligns across 11 bases. The CDR3 spans 16 residues. Losses at the gene ends were 5 bases for V and 4 bases for J; bases not matched to a gene: 10. CDR1 is LNHDA and CDR2 is SQIVND in the germline V gene (reference sequence). The DNA of the CDR3 is TGTGCCAGTAGTGCCGCCGGGACAGGGGGATTTTACGAGCAGTACTTC. It yields the protein CASSAAGTGGFYEQYF.

The J gene is TRBJ2-1, the V gene TRBV4-1; 10 nucleotides line up with TRBD2. CDR1 MGHRA and CDR2 YSYEKL come from the germline V gene. Trimming at V came to 4 bases and at J to 7 bases, leaving 10 bases not matched to a gene. This CDR3 spans 16 amino acids. CDR3 in DNA: TGCGCCAGCAGCCTCGGACTAGCGGATTGGAAAAATGAGCAGTTCTTC. Encoded protein: CASSLGLADWKNEQFF.

The chain recombines TRBV27 with TRBJ2-7, with 7 bases matching TRBD1. This CDR3 spans 13 amino acids. The V gene end was trimmed by 7 bases and the J gene end by 5 bases; junction bases not matched to a gene: 8. Germline CDR1 MNHEY, CDR2 SMNVEV (reference sequence). In DNA, the CDR3 is TGTGCCAGCATCGACAGGGACCGTGACGAGCAGTACTTC. Its protein product is CASIDRDRDEQYF.

The rearrangement joins TRBV4-1 to TRBJ2-7; D uncertain. The CDR3 contains 18 residues. Germline V gene data show CDR1 as MGHRA and CDR2 as YSYEKL. The V end lost 1 base, the J end lost 0 bases, and 19 bases lay between the germline ends. The chain's CDR3 is CASSQVPPPTGFSYEQYF. Written as DNA, the CDR3 is TGCGCCAGCAGCCAAGTTCCACCCCCGACGGGCTTCTCCTACGAGCAGTACTTC.

The rearrangement uses TRBV5-1 and TRBJ2-2; TRBD1 aligns across 9 bases. The trim removed 4 bases at V and 3 bases at J, leaving 4 bases unmatched. This CDR3 region has 15 residues. Germline values: CDR1 SGHRS, CDR2 YFSETQ. The CDR3 DNA follows: TGCGCCAGCAGCCCCGGGACAGGGTACACCGGGGAGCTGTTTTTT. Protein sequence: CASSPGTGYTGELFF. Combining the CDR3 with reference TRBV5-1 and TRBJ2-2 gives the whole variable domain KAGVTQTPRYLIKTRGQQVTLSCSPISGHRSVSWYQQTPGQGLQFLFEYFSETQRNKGNFPGRFSGRQFSNSRSEMNVSTLELGDSALYLCASSPGTGYTGELFFGEGSRLTVL.

The genes are TRBV6-6 and TRBJ1-2; 8 bases are shared with TRBD1. Germline V gene data show CDR1 as MNHNY and CDR2 as SVGAGI (reference sequence). CDR3 length: 13 residues. J lost 8 bases, V lost 2 bases, and 4 bases had no gene match. The CDR3 loop is CASSYRTGIGYTF. CDR3 coding DNA: TGTGCCAGCAGTTACCGGACAGGGATCGGCTACACCTTC.

The chain is built from TRBV4-1 and TRBJ2-7, with 7 bases lining up with TRBD2. This CDR3 spans 12 amino acids. Germline CDR1 reads MGHRA; CDR2 reads YSYEKL. V lost 3 bases, J lost 4 bases, and 0 bases stayed unmatched. Here the CDR3 DNA reads TGCGCCAGCAGCCAGGGGGGGTACGAGCAGTACTTC. Protein sequence: CASSQGGYEQYF.

This clone has only one observation. This chain links TRBV5-4 with TRBJ2-1; D may be TRBD2 (6 bases). V lost 4 bases to trimming and J lost 4 bases, with 15 bases between them. Germline V gene sequence: CDR1 SGHNT, CDR2 YYREEE (reference sequence). CDR3 length equals 15 residues. The CDR3 reads CASSHPGGRYNEQFF. CDR3 in DNA: TGTGCCAGCAGCCACCCCGGGGGACGATACAATGAGCAGTTCTTC.

The CDR3 loop reads CASSLFGTGKMGAYNEQFF. The CDR3 DNA reads TGTGCCAGCAGCTTATTTGGGACAGGGAAAATGGGAGCCTACAATGAGCAGTTCTTC. The J gene is TRBJ2-1, the V gene TRBV7-9; 9 nucleotides agree with TRBD1. Germline CDR1 is SEHNR and CDR2 is FQNEAQ (reference sequence). This CDR3 region has 19 residues. J gave up 2 bases and V 2 bases, and 13 bases lay outside the gene matches.

The chain employs TRBV19 and TRBJ2-1, with 7 bases that match TRBD1. V lost 5 bases and J lost 4; bases outside the gene matches: 5. The CDR3 totals 14 residues. Germline-derived CDR1 and CDR2 are LNHDA and SQIVND (reference sequence). Written as DNA, the CDR3 is TGTGCCAGTAGTCCCCCGGGACAGTACAATGAGCAGTTCTTC. Amino acids: CASSPPGQYNEQFF.

This chain links TRBV4-1 with TRBJ2-1; D remains ambiguous. V lost 1 base to trimming and J lost 3 bases, with 10 bases between them. The CDR3 sequence is 15 residues long. Germline values: CDR1 MGHRA, CDR2 YSYEKL. CDR3: CASSQAGGDYNEQFF. The CDR3 nucleotides are TGCGCCAGCAGCCAAGCGGGCGGAGACTACAATGAGCAGTTCTTC.

The rearrangement links TRBV19 to TRBJ2-3; TRBD2 aligns across 9 bases. The CDR3 length is 14 residues. Germline lookup yields CDR1 LNHDA and CDR2 SQIVND (reference sequence). Germline trimming cut 4 bases from V and 4 bases from J; bases unmatched to any gene: 3. The CDR3 is CASSRLAGSDTQYF. The CDR3, as DNA: TGTGCCAGTAGTAGGCTAGCGGGATCAGATACGCAGTATTTT.

The chain recombines TRBV19 with TRBJ1-2; possible D gene TRBD1, 6 bases. V dropped 6 bases and J dropped 6 bases, with 14 bases sitting between them. Germline V CDR1 and CDR2: LNHDA, SQIVND (reference sequence). The CDR3 loop spans 13 amino acids. The CDR3, as DNA: TGTGCCAGTAGCATGACAGGAGGAGATGGCTACACCTTC. As protein: CASSMTGGDGYTF.

The CDR3 DNA follows: TGTGCCAGCAGCTCTAGACTAGCGGGTGCCAATGAGCAGTTCTTC. Protein sequence: CASSSRLAGANEQFF. This sequence joins TRBV11-2 and TRBJ2-1; 10 nucleotides agree with TRBD2. Unmatched junction bases numbered 6, after V lost 4 bases and J lost 6 bases. The germline V gene has CDR1 SGHAT and CDR2 FQNNGV. There are 15 residues in the CDR3.

V gene TRBV4-1 combines with J gene TRBJ2-3, with 7 bases matching TRBD2. Germline CDR1 MGHRA, CDR2 YSYEKL. V dropped 0 bases and J dropped 4; count of bases not matched to a gene: 4. This CDR3 region has 15 residues. The CDR3 nucleotides are TGCGCCAGCAGCCAAGAGGGGCGGGAGTCAGATACGCAGTATTTT. This codes for CASSQEGRESDTQYF.

The chain couples TRBV5-5 to TRBJ2-7, with no clear D. Germline V gene sequence: CDR1 SGHKS, CDR2 YYEKEE (reference sequence). Trimming cost V 2 bases and J 4 bases, with 7 bases left between them. The CDR3 contains 12 residues. The DNA of the CDR3 is TGTGCCAGCAGCTTCACGTTTTACGAGCAGTACTTC. Its translation: CASSFTFYEQYF.